What follows are 30 T cell receptor beta chains derived from one specimen sequenced in a study of radiation and T cells in renal cell carcinoma. Sample time point: blood 4 weeks post-SBRT, at nephrectomy. The treatment is: 15 Gy SBRT to primary tumor, nephrectomy 4 weeks later. The protocol was immunoSEQ multiplex PCR, while the TCRdb copy is restricted to in-frame clones and leaves out a portion. The sample includes around 180,000 clones, 88% seen only once; the top ten take over 9%. Material: blood, obtained from a patient whose treatment included radiotherapy and nephrectomy. These receptors were collected from a woman aged 45-59 years with renal cell carcinoma.

The J gene is TRBJ1-1, the V gene TRBV7-3; 9 nucleotides line up with TRBD1. Losses at the gene ends were 4 bases for V and 3 bases for J; bases not matched to a gene: 6. Germline CDR1 SGHTA, CDR2 FQGTGA. CDR3 length equals 15 residues. CDR3 DNA: TGTGCCAGCAGCTCGGGACAGGGTGCGGACACTGAAGCTTTCTTT. Translating it yields CASSSGQGADTEAFF.

The chain is built from TRBV7-3 and TRBJ2-5; no reliable D call. CDR1 is SGHTA and CDR2 is FQGTGA in the germline V gene. Trimming took off 5 bases at V and 1 base at J, with 8 bases between the two ends. CDR3 length: 13 amino acids. The CDR3 loop is CASSPDVQETQYF. The CDR3 DNA reads TGTGCCAGCAGCCCAGACGTCCAAGAGACCCAGTACTTC.

The CDR3 bases are TGTGCCAGCAGCGCGGACAGTCAGAACACTGAAGCTTTCTTT. Residues: CASSADSQNTEAFF. The V gene is TRBV13, the J gene TRBJ1-1, with D tentatively TRBD1 (6 bases). Germline CDR1 is PRHDT and CDR2 is FYEKMQ (reference sequence). V was trimmed by 5 bases and J by 1 base, leaving 11 bases between them. This CDR3 is 14 amino acids long.

The gene calls are TRBV14 and TRBJ2-1; the D gene is possibly TRBD1 (5 bases). CDR1 and CDR2 (germline): SGHDN, FVKESK. V lost 4 bases and J lost 1, with 8 bases in between. CDR3 length: 14 amino acids. CDR3 bases: TGTGCCAGCAGCCTAGGGGTTTCCTACAATGAGCAGTTCTTC. Translation: CASSLGVSYNEQFF.

V and J are TRBV19 and TRBJ1-3; 9 nucleotides line up with TRBD1. Unmatched junction bases numbered 8, after V lost 4 bases and J lost 4 bases. CDR3 size: 16 residues. Per the germline V gene, CDR1 is LNHDA and CDR2 is SQIVND (reference sequence). The CDR3 nucleotides are TGTGCCAGTAGTAATACCGGGACAGGGACGGGAAACACCATATATTTT. Its protein is CASSNTGTGTGNTIYF.

The chain is built from TRBV5-1 and TRBJ2-5, with no clear D. Trimming pared 3 bases from V and 5 bases from J, leaving 5 bases between. This CDR3 is 11 amino acids long. Germline CDR1 and CDR2: SGHRS and YFSETQ. CDR3 nucleotide sequence: TGCGCCAGCAGCTACGGGGAGACCCAGTACTTC. Residues: CASSYGETQYF.

This chain joins TRBV6-1 and TRBJ1-5, with D perhaps TRBD1 (5 bases). V was cut by 3 bases and J by 6 bases, with 12 bases left in between. The CDR3 spans 14 residues. Germline V lookup: CDR1 MNHNS, CDR2 SASEGT. The CDR3 reads CASSDRQGGQPQHF. In DNA, the CDR3 is TGTGCCAGCAGTGATCGGCAGGGAGGTCAGCCCCAGCATTTT.

V and J are TRBV7-9 and TRBJ2-5; 9 nucleotides agree with TRBD1. Germline CDR1 and CDR2: SEHNR and FQNEAQ (reference sequence). Trimming cost V 4 bases and J 5 bases; bases outside gene matches: 8. The CDR3 is made up of 15 amino acids. CDR3: CASSSTNRGRETQYF. DNA of the CDR3: TGTGCCAGCAGCTCGACAAACAGGGGGCGGGAGACCCAGTACTTC.

This chain uses TRBV10-3 with TRBJ1-1; D might be TRBD1 (5 bases). The CDR3 length is 15 residues. Trimming cost V 2 bases and J 1 base, with 11 bases left between them. The V gene's germline CDR1 is ENHRY and CDR2 SYGVKD. CDR3 nucleotide sequence: TGTGCCATCAGTGAGACGACAGCTAAGAACACTGAAGCTTTCTTT. The encoded protein is CAISETTAKNTEAFF.

V and J are TRBV18 and TRBJ2-7; 9 nucleotides align to TRBD1. CDR3 length: 16 residues. With V trimmed by 2 bases and J by 2 bases, 7 bases remained unmatched. From germline, CDR1 is KGHSH and CDR2 LQKENI. The DNA of the CDR3 is TGTGCCAGCTCACCATCCACAGGACAGGGGACCTACGAGCAGTACTTC. It translates to CASSPSTGQGTYEQYF.

This clone was seen just once. The chain couples TRBV28 to TRBJ1-6, with 7 bases lining up with TRBD1. CDR1 MDHEN and CDR2 SYDVKM come from the germline V gene. The CDR3 consists of 14 residues. Unmatched junction bases numbered 11, after V lost 10 bases and J lost 8 bases. The DNA for the CDR3 is TGTGCCACCTTAGAGTGGGACAGATATTCACCCCTCCACTTT. Translated: CATLEWDRYSPLHF.

The count of this clone is one. The rearrangement joins TRBV11-3 to TRBJ2-2, with D possibly matching TRBD2 (6 bases). V lost 3 bases to trimming and J lost 0 bases, with 14 bases between them. Germline values: CDR1 SGHNT, CDR2 YENEEA. CDR3 length: 17 amino acids. CDR3 in DNA: TGTGCCAGCAGCTTGGGTGGAGGCGGGGCGAACACCGGGGAGCTGTTTTTT. Protein sequence: CASSLGGGGANTGELFF.

This clone was counted between two and nine times. The chain joins TRBV6-1 to TRBJ1-5, with D uncertain. Germline-derived CDR1 and CDR2 are MNHNS and SASEGT. The CDR3 sequence is 16 residues long. V was shortened by 4 bases and J by 7 bases, with 20 bases between the two germline ends. The CDR3 loop reads CASSGRVPRIDQPQHF. CDR3 sequence (DNA): TGTGCCAGCAGTGGTAGGGTTCCCAGGATCGACCAGCCCCAGCATTTT.

The chain links TRBV29-1 to TRBJ2-5; D is unresolved. Between the trimmed V and J ends, which lost 0 bases and 5 bases, there was a span of 19 bases. The CDR3 consists of 16 residues. Germline CDR1 reads SQVTM; CDR2 reads ANQGSEA. This chain's CDR3 is CSVEDPEAKVFETQYF. CDR3 nucleotides: TGCAGCGTTGAAGATCCTGAGGCCAAGGTTTTTGAGACCCAGTACTTC.

V usage is TRBV2 and J usage is TRBJ1-5, with D perhaps matching TRBD1 (5 bases). With 6 bases removed from V and 6 bases from J, the gap between germline ends came to 15 bases. The CDR3 is 14 residues long. CDR1 is SNHLY, CDR2 FYNNEI, per germline. The CDR3 loop reads CASRLSGGSQPQHF. CDR3 coding DNA: TGTGCCAGCAGGTTGTCGGGGGGGAGTCAGCCCCAGCATTTT. Full variable domain (rest looked up from reference TRBV2 and TRBJ1-5): EPEVTQTPSHQVTQMGQEVILRCVPISNHLYFYWYRQILGQKVEFLVSFYNNEISEKSEIFDDQFSVERPDGSNFTLKIRSTKLEDSAMYFCASRLSGGSQPQHFGDGTRLSIL.

This chain joins TRBV4-1 and TRBJ1-6; TRBD1 aligns across 7 bases. The CDR3 contains 14 residues. The germline CDR1 and CDR2 sequences are MGHRA and YSYEKL. The J segment lost 6 bases and the V segment lost 1 base, leaving 0 bases of the junction unmatched. The CDR3 protein is CASSQGQGNSPLHF. CDR3 DNA: TGCGCCAGCAGCCAAGGACAGGGTAATTCACCCCTCCACTTT.

A single count supports this clone. The rearrangement uses TRBV18 and TRBJ2-1; 11 bases align to TRBD2. In germline, CDR1 is KGHSH, CDR2 LQKENI. The CDR3 extends over 18 amino acids. The trim removed 6 bases at V and 2 bases at J, leaving 12 bases unmatched. DNA of the CDR3: TGTGCCAGCTCCCCTCGGGGTCTAGCGGGGGGCCCCTACAATGAGCAGTTCTTC. It encodes CASSPRGLAGGPYNEQFF. The full variable domain, its missing parts supplied by reference TRBV18 and TRBJ2-1, is NAGVMQNPRHLVRRRGQEARLRCSPMKGHSHVYWYRQLPEEGLKFMVYLQKENIIDESGMPKERFSAEFPKEGPSILRIQQVVRGDSAAYFCASSPRGLAGGPYNEQFFGPGTRLTVL.

The rearrangement uses TRBV7-2 and TRBJ1-5; possibly TRBD1 for D (6 bases). The CDR3 consists of 15 residues. Germline CDR1 SGHTA, CDR2 FQGNSA. With 4 bases removed from V and 5 bases from J, the gap between germline ends came to 15 bases. CDR3 nucleotide sequence: TGTGCCAGCAGCTGGGACGGGACAACACATCAGCCCCAGCATTTT. It encodes CASSWDGTTHQPQHF.

The chain employs TRBV19 and TRBJ1-5; D possibly corresponds to TRBD1 (6 bases). CDR1 is LNHDA and CDR2 is SQIVND in the germline V gene (reference sequence). This CDR3 comprises 16 residues. V lost 7 bases to trimming and J lost 2 bases, with 18 bases between them. For the CDR3, the DNA is TGTGCCAGTACCGATTCTACAGGGCTAGGCAATCAGCCCCAGCATTTT. It is translated as CASTDSTGLGNQPQHF.

The V and J genes are TRBV4-2 and TRBJ2-7; a possible D gene is TRBD2 (5 bases). Germline CDR1 LGHNA, CDR2 YNFKEQ. There are 16 residues in the CDR3. V was pared by 4 bases and J by 0 bases, with 16 bases between. Here the CDR3 DNA reads TGTGCCAGCAGCCTGGCCGCCAGCGGTGCCTCCTACGAGCAGTACTTC. Protein sequence: CASSLAASGASYEQYF.

The rearrangement joins TRBV6-5 to TRBJ1-2, with D possibly TRBD1 on 5 matching bases. Per the germline V gene, CDR1 is MNHEY and CDR2 is SVGAGI. V was shortened by 6 bases and J by 6 bases, with 20 bases between the two germline ends. The CDR3 runs to 15 residues. CDR3 region: CASSPRGVVGHGYTF. Here the CDR3 DNA reads TGTGCCAGCAGCCCTCGAGGGGTAGTCGGCCATGGCTACACCTTC.

The chain links TRBV5-1 to TRBJ2-5, with no clear D. From germline, CDR1 is SGHRS and CDR2 YFSETQ. V gave up 2 bases and J gave up 1 base, with 6 bases separating them. This CDR3 spans 13 amino acids. The DNA for the CDR3 is TGCGCCAGCAGCTTCAGTTCCCAAGAGACCCAGTACTTC. Protein product: CASSFSSQETQYF.

The chain is built from TRBV20-1 and TRBJ1-4; no clear D gene. Germline V gives CDR1 DFQATT, CDR2 SNEGSKA (reference sequence). The CDR3 is 11 residues long. V lost 3 bases to trimming and J lost 13 bases, with 12 bases between them. CDR3 amino acids: CSASLAPGLFF. The CDR3, as DNA: TGCAGTGCTAGTCTGGCCCCAGGACTGTTTTTT.

The V and J genes are TRBV5-1 and TRBJ1-1; D may be TRBD1 (5 bases). CDR1 SGHRS and CDR2 YFSETQ come from the germline V gene. Trimming shortened V by 4 bases and J by 3 bases, and 13 bases separated the two germline ends. The CDR3 length is 14 residues. CDR3: CASSPLGVDTEAFF. As DNA, the CDR3 is TGCGCCAGCAGCCCGTTAGGGGTAGACACTGAAGCTTTCTTT. The whole variable domain, filled in from reference TRBV5-1 and TRBJ1-1, reads KAGVTQTPRYLIKTRGQQVTLSCSPISGHRSVSWYQQTPGQGLQFLFEYFSETQRNKGNFPGRFSGRQFSNSRSEMNVSTLELGDSALYLCASSPLGVDTEAFFGQGTRLTVV.

The chain uses TRBV18 and TRBJ2-2; tentatively, D is TRBD2 (7 bases). Germline assignment: CDR1 KGHSH and CDR2 LQKENI. The V end lost 2 bases, the J end lost 0 bases, and 10 bases lay between the germline ends. The CDR3 is made up of 16 amino acids. DNA for the CDR3: TGTGCCAGCTCACCAGGAGGGGGGGCGAACACCGGGGAGCTGTTTTTT. Its protein product is CASSPGGGANTGELFF. Full variable domain (remainder filled in from reference TRBV18 and TRBJ2-2): NAGVMQNPRHLVRRRGQEARLRCSPMKGHSHVYWYRQLPEEGLKFMVYLQKENIIDESGMPKERFSAEFPKEGPSILRIQQVVRGDSAAYFCASSPGGGANTGELFFGEGSRLTVL.

The chain employs TRBV19 and TRBJ1-2; maybe TRBD1 (5 bases). Trimming left V 5 bases short and J 4 bases short, with 17 bases between. Germline lookup yields CDR1 LNHDA and CDR2 SQIVND (reference sequence). The CDR3 consists of 15 residues. CDR3 sequence (DNA): TGTGCCAGTAGTCTCCCGGGACGAAAAGCCTATGGCTACACCTTC. The encoded protein is CASSLPGRKAYGYTF.

The chain uses TRBV5-1 and TRBJ1-6; no definite D call. Germline CDR1 is SGHRS and CDR2 is YFSETQ. The CDR3 runs to 16 residues. The germline V and J ends were trimmed by 0 bases and 0 bases, with 7 bases remaining between them. The CDR3 loop is CASSLAGSSYNSPLHF. The CDR3 region has the DNA TGCGCCAGCAGCTTGGCCGGTAGCTCCTATAATTCACCCCTCCACTTT.

CDR3 protein: CASSPGLAEGTQYF. CDR3 nucleotides: TGTGCCAGCTCACCGGGACTAGCGGAAGGGACCCAGTACTTC. The chain uses TRBV18 and TRBJ2-5; 11 positions match TRBD2. The CDR3 covers 14 residues. The germline V gene encodes CDR1 KGHSH and CDR2 LQKENI. V lost 3 bases to trimming and J lost 7 bases; unmatched junction nucleotides: 4.

The chain couples TRBV7-2 to TRBJ2-5; tentatively, D is TRBD1 (5 bases). This CDR3 is built from 15 residues. Between the trimmed V and J ends, which lost 1 base and 1 base, there was a span of 10 bases. CDR1 and CDR2 from the germline V gene are SGHTA and FQGNSA. CDR3 amino acids: CASSLEAGPQETQYF. CDR3 bases: TGTGCCAGCAGCTTAGAAGCAGGGCCCCAAGAGACCCAGTACTTC.

V is TRBV9 and J is TRBJ2-2, with 9 bases fitting TRBD1. CDR1 is SGDLS, CDR2 YYNGEE, per germline. CDR3 length equals 15 residues. V was pared by 4 bases and J by 5 bases, with 6 bases of the junction left unmatched. CDR3 residues: CASSRDRVTTGELFF. CDR3 nucleotide sequence: TGTGCCAGCAGCCGGGACAGGGTAACAACCGGGGAGCTGTTTTTT.